What follows is one T cell receptor beta chain and its context. Antigen specificity is unknown. Antigen-specific CD4+ T cells expanded by the ViraFEST assay with viral peptide pools were then sequenced. Isolating CD4+ T cells followed approximately 10 days of culture. Vaccinated participants had no history of SARS-CoV-2 infection and tested negative for nucleocapsid antibodies. The data belong to a study of vaccination effects on CD4 cells after COVID-19. Whole-study findings and limits: After vaccination of healthy people, only 1 of 255 vaccine-induced clones cross-reacted with common cold coronaviruses.

Using immunoSEQ multiplex PCR, the repertoire was profiled, and TCRdb retains in-frame clones only, with some absent. The data contain 74,000 or so clones, 80% of them singletons. The CDR3 contains 15 residues. V shed 4 bases and J 3 bases; nucleotides not matched to a gene: 3. Germline V gives CDR1 SGHVS, CDR2 FQNEAQ. The rearrangement links TRBV7-8 to TRBJ2-1; 10 nucleotides match TRBD1. This TCR was recovered from a human donor who received a COVID-19 vaccine. The material sequenced was CD4+ T cells from PBMCs cultured with SARS-CoV-2 spike peptides, taken before COVID-19 vaccination. Written as DNA, the CDR3 is TGTGCCAGCAGCTCCGGGACAGGGGTCTACAATGAGCAGTTCTTC. Protein: CASSSGTGVYNEQFF.